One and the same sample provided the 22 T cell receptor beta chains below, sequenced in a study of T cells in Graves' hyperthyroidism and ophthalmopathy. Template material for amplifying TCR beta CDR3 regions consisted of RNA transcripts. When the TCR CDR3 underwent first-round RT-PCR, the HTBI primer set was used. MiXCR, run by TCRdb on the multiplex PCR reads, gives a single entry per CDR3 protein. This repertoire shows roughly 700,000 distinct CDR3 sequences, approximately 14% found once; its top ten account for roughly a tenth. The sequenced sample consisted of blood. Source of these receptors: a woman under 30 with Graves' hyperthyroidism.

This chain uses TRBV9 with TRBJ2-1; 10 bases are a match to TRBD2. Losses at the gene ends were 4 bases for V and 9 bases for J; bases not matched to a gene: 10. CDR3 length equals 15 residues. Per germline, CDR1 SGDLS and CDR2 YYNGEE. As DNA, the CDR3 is TGTGCCAGCAGCTTAGGCAGCGGGAGGGCCGTTGAGCAGTTCTTC. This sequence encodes CASSLGSGRAVEQFF.

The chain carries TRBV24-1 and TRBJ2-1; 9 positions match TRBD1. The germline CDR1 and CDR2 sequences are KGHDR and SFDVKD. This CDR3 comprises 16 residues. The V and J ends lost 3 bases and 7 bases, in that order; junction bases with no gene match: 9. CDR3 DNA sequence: TGTGCCACCAGTGATCCTGGACAGGGGTCTAGAAATGAGCAGTTCTTC. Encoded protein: CATSDPGQGSRNEQFF.

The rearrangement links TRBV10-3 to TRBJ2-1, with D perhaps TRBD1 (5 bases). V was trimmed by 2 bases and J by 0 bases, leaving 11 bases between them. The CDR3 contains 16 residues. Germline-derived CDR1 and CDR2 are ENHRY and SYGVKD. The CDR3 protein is CAISEGWGFSYNEQFF. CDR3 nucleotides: TGTGCCATCAGTGAGGGTTGGGGCTTCTCCTACAATGAGCAGTTCTTC.

Here the CDR3 reads CASSQEWGQANEQFF. Here the CDR3 DNA reads TGTGCCAGCAGCCAAGAATGGGGACAGGCTAATGAGCAGTTCTTC. This chain links TRBV14 with TRBJ2-1; 8 bases are shared with TRBD1. This CDR3 is 15 amino acids long. V lost 0 bases, J lost 7 bases, and 5 bases stayed unmatched. Per germline, CDR1 SGHDN and CDR2 FVKESK.

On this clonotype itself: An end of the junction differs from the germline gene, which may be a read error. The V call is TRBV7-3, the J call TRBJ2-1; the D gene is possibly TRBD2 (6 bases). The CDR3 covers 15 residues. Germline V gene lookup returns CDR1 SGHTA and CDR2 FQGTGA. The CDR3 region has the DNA TGTGCCAGCAGCTTAGAGGCGGGATACCTCAATAAGCAGTTCTTC. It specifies CASSLEAGYLNKQFF.

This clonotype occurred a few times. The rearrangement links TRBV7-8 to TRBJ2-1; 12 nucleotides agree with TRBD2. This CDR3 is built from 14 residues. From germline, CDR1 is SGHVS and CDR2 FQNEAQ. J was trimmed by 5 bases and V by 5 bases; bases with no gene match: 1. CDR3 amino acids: CASSRTSGDNEQFF. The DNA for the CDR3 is TGTGCCAGCAGCCGGACTAGCGGGGACAATGAGCAGTTCTTC.

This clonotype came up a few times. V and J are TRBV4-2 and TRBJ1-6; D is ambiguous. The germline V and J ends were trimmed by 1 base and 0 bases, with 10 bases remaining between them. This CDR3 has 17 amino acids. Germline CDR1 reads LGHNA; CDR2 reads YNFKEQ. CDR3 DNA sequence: TGTGCCAGCAGCCAAGCCGGTGGGAGCTCCTATAATTCACCCCTCCACTTT. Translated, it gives CASSQAGGSSYNSPLHF.

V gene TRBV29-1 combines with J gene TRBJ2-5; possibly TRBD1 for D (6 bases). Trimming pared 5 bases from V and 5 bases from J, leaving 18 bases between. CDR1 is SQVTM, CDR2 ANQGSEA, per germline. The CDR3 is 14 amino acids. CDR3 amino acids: CSVTLLGAIETQYF. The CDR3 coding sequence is TGCAGCGTTACCCTTTTGGGGGCAATCGAGACCCAGTACTTC.

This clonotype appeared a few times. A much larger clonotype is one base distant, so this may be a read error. The CDR3 sequence: CASSRAGRGAGGYTF. The CDR3 DNA reads as TGTGCCAGCAGCCGCGCGGGACGGGGGGCTGGTGGCTACACCTTC. This chain uses TRBV3-1 with TRBJ1-2; a possible D gene is TRBD1 (6 bases). Germline V gives CDR1 LGHDT, CDR2 YNNKEL (reference sequence). Trimming cost V 4 bases and J 7 bases, with 19 bases left between them. This CDR3 has 15 residues.

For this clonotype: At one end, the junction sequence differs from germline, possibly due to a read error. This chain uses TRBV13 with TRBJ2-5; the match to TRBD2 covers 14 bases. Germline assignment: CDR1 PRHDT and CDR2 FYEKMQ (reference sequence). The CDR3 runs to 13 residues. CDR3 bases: TGTGCCAGCAGCTCCGGGACTAGCGGGAGATTGGACTTC. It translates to CASSSGTSGRLDF.

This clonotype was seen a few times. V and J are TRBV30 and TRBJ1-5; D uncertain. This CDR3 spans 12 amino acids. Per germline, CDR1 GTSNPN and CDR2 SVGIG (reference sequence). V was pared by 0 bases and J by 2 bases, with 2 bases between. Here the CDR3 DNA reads TGTGCCTGGAGTGTAGGCAATCAGCCCCAGCATTTT. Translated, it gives CAWSVGNQPQHF.

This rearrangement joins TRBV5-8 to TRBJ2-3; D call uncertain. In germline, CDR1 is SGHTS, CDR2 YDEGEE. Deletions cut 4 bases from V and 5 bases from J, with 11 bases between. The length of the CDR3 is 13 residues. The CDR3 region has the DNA TGTGCCAGCAGCCTGTGGGCGCAAGATACGCAGTATTTT. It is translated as CASSLWAQDTQYF.

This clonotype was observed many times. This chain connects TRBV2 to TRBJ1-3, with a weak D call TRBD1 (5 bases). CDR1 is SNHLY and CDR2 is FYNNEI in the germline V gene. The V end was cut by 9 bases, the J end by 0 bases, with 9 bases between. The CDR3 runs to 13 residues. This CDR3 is CARGPSSGNTIYF. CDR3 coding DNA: TGTGCCAGGGGACCGAGCTCTGGAAACACCATATATTTT. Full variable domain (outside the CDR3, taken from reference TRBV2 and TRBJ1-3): EPEVTQTPSHQVTQMGQEVILRCVPISNHLYFYWYRQILGQKVEFLVSFYNNEISEKSEIFDDQFSVERPDGSNFTLKIRSTKLEDSAMYFCARGPSSGNTIYFGEGSWLTVV.

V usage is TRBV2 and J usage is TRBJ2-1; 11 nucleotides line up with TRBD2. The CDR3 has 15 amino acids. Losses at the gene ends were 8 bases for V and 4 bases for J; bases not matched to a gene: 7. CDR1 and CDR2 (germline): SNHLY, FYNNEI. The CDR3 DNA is TGTGCCAGCCGGCCGGGACTAGCGGATTACAATGAGCAGTTCTTC. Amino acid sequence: CASRPGLADYNEQFF.

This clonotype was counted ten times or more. The CDR3: CASSLGLTVTYEQYF. The CDR3 DNA sequence: TGTGCCAGCAGTTTAGGATTGACCGTCACCTACGAGCAGTACTTC. The chain uses TRBV12-3 or TRBV12-4 and TRBJ2-7; D unresolved. This CDR3 spans 15 amino acids. Between the trimmed V and J ends, which lost 1 base and 2 bases, there was a span of 12 bases.

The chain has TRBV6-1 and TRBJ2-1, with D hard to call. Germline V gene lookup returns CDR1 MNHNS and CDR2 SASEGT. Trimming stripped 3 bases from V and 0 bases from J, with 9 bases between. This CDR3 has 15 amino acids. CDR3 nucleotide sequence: TGTGCCAGCAGTGAGACTTATAGCTCCTACAATGAGCAGTTCTTC. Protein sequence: CASSETYSSYNEQFF.

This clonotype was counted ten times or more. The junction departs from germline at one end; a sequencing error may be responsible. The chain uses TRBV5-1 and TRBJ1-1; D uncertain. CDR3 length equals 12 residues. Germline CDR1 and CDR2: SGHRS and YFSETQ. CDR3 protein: CASNLEGAEAFF. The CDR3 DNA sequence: TGCGCCAGCAACTTGGAGGGAGCTGAAGCTTTCTTT.

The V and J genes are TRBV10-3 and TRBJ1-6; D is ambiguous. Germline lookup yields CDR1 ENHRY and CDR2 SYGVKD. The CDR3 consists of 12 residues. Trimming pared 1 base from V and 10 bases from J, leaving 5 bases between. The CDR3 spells CAISELLSPLHF. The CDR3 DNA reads TGTGCCATCAGTGAGTTGCTCTCACCCCTCCACTTT.

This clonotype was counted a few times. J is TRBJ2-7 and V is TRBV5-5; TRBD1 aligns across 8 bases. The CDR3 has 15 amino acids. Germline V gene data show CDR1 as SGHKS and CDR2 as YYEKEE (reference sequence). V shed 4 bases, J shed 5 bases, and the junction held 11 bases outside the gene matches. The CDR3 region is CASSPTGQGVHEQYF. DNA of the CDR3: TGTGCCAGCAGCCCTACCGGACAGGGTGTCCACGAGCAGTACTTC.

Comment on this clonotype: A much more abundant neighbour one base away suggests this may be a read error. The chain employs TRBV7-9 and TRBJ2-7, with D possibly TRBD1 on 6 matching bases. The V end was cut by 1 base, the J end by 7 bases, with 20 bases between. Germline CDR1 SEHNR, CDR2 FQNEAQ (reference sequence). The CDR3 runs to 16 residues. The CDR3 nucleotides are TGTGCCAGCAGCTTAGGGGTCCTGCAGGGGTCGGATGAGCAGTACTTC. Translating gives CASSLGVLQGSDEQYF.

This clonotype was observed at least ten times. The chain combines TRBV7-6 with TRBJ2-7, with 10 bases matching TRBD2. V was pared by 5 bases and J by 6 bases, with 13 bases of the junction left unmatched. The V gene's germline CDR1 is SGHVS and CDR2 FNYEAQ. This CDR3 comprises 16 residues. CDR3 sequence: CASSPTGRLAGAEQYF. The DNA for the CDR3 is TGTGCCAGCAGCCCGACAGGGAGGCTAGCGGGAGCCGAGCAGTACTTC.

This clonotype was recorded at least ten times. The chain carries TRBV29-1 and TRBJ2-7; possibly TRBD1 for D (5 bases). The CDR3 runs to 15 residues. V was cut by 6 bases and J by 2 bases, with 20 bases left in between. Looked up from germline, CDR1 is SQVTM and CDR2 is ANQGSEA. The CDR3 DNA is TGCAGCGTCGGACACGTCACAACCTTCCCCTACGAGCAGTACTTC. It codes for CSVGHVTTFPYEQYF.